This TCR beta chain was obtained from a study of cytomegalovirus exposure and HLA in healthy donors. Study information: As released early, the data held roughly 85 million unique TCRs from HLA-typed donors. Notes on the study in general: Presence/absence results assume similar sequencing depth per donor, which may not hold.

Concerning this clone: Its antigen remains unidentified.

Trimming cost V 5 bases and J 1 base; bases outside gene matches: 8. CDR3 size: 16 residues. Per germline, CDR1 LNHDA and CDR2 SQIVND (reference sequence). Researchers ran the PCR with 60 Vbeta and 13 Jbeta primers. Sequencing was performed with immunoSEQ multiplex PCR; in TCRdb, only in-frame clones are kept and a portion is missing. The data hold 150,000 to 200,000 clones, with around 75% observed a single time. The V call is TRBV19, the J call TRBJ2-5, with 9 positions matching TRBD1. The origin of this receptor is a woman in her thirties in good health and CMV-seronegative. Sample: PBMCs. CDR3 amino acids: CASSGSGTGLQETQYF. The CDR3 DNA sequence: TGTGCCAGTAGTGGCTCCGGGACAGGGCTCCAAGAGACCCAGTACTTC.